Listed below are T cell receptor beta chains from one sample, sequenced in a study of cytomegalovirus exposure and HLA in healthy donors. Profiled with immunoSEQ multiplex PCR; TCRdb holds only in-frame clones, not every one. The table includes 90,000 to 110,000 clones, less than 80% detected once. Sequencing used PBMCs. The receptors were gathered from a woman in her forties or fifties in good health and CMV-seropositive. CDR3s include the opening cysteine and the closing phenylalanine or tryptophan. A D gene is named only where the DNA matches it firmly. The listing skips clone size in some rows; elsewhere it reads once, few, many or a size class.

D | size | J | V | DNA | CDR3
- | - | TRBJ2-1 | TRBV18 | TGTGCCAGCTCGCTCGGACAGTCCTACAATGAGCAGTTCTTC | CASSLGQSYNEQFF
- | - | TRBJ2-7 | TRBV9 | TGTGCCAGCAGCGTAGGTCCTGCCTACGAGCAGTACTTC | CASSVGPAYEQYF
- | - | TRBJ1-1 | TRBV2 | TGTGCCAGCAGAAACACAGGGTTGGGGACTGAAGCTTTCTTT | CASRNTGLGTEAFF
- | - | TRBJ1-3 | TRBV5-6 | TGTGCCAGCAGCTTGGTCGGAGGGGACGGAAACACCATATATTTT | CASSLVGGDGNTIYF
- | few | TRBJ1-1 | TRBV5-4 | TGTGCCAGCAGCACCAATTCCAGGGAGGGCACTGAAGCTTTCTTT | CASSTNSREGTEAFF
- | - | TRBJ2-2 | TRBV5-1 | TGCGCCAGCAGCTTGGACAGTACCGGGGAGCTGTTTTTT | CASSLDSTGELFF
- | - | TRBJ1-1 | TRBV5-4 | TGTGCCAGCAGCTTGCACGCGGTCGTAGGGGCGCCGAACACTGAAGCTTTCTTT | CASSLHAVVGAPNTEAFF
- | - | TRBJ2-1 | TRBV5-4 | TGTGCCAGCAGCTCGGCGACAGGCGCCTACAATGAGCAGTTCTTC | CASSSATGAYNEQFF
- | - | TRBJ2-3 | TRBV5-5 | TGTGCCAGCAGCTTGGACAGATATGATACGCAGTATTTT | CASSLDRYDTQYF
TRBD2 | - | TRBJ2-7 | TRBV11-2 | TGTGCCAGCACCCCCCTGACTAGCAGGTACGAGCAGTACTTC | CASTPLTSRYEQYF
- | - | TRBJ2-6 | TRBV5-4 | TGTGCCAGCAGCTTGGGCGGGGAGACTGGGGCCAACGTCCTGACTTTC | CASSLGGETGANVLTF
TRBD2 | - | TRBJ2-5 | TRBV19 | TGTGCCAGTAGTATAGGGGCTAGCGGGGGCCAAGAGACCCAGTACTTC | CASSIGASGGQETQYF
- | - | TRBJ2-7 | TRBV11-2 | TGTGCCAGCAGCTTAGAGACAGTCTACGAGCAGTACTTC | CASSLETVYEQYF
- | few | TRBJ1-1 | TRBV7-3 | TGTGCCAGCAGCTTGGGCTGGAACACTGAAGCTTTCTTT | CASSLGWNTEAFF
- | - | TRBJ2-4 | TRBV27 | TGTGCCAGCAGTTTACAGGGAAACATTCAGTACTTC | CASSLQGNIQYF
- | - | TRBJ1-2 | TRBV19 | TGTGCCAGTAGTGCGGGGGCGTCCCCTGTATATGGCTACACCTTC | CASSAGASPVYGYTF
- | - | TRBJ2-3 | TRBV9 | TGTGCCAGCAGCCCTAGAGGGGGGGGGACAGATACGCAGTATTTT | CASSPRGGGTDTQYF
- | - | TRBJ2-2 | TRBV7-8 | TGTGCCAGCAGCTTCCAAGGGGCATTGAACACCGGGGAGCTGTTTTTT | CASSFQGALNTGELFF